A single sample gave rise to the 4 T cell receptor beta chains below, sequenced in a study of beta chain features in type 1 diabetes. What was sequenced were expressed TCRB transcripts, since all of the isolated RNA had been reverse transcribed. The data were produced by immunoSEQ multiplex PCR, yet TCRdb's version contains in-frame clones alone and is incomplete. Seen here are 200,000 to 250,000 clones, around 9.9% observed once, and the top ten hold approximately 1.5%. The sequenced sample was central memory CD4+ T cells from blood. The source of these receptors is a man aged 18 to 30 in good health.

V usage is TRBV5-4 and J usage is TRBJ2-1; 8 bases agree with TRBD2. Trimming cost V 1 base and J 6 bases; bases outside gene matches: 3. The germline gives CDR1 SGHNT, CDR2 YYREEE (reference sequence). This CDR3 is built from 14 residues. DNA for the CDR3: TGTGCCAGCAGCTTGAGGGGGACTAGCAATGAGCAGTTCTTC. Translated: CASSLRGTSNEQFF.

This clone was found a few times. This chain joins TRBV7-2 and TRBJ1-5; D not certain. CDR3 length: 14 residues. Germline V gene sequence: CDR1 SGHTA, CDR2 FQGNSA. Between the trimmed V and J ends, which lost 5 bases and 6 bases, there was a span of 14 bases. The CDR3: CASSQNLGGQPQHF. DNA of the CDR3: TGTGCCAGCAGCCAGAACCTGGGCGGTCAGCCCCAGCATTTT. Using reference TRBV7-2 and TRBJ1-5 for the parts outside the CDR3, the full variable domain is GAGVSQSPSNKVTEKGKDVELRCDPISGHTALYWYRQSLGQGLEFLIYFQGNSAPDKSGLPSDRFSAERTGGSVSTLTIQRTQQEDSAVYLCASSQNLGGQPQHFGDGTRLSIL.

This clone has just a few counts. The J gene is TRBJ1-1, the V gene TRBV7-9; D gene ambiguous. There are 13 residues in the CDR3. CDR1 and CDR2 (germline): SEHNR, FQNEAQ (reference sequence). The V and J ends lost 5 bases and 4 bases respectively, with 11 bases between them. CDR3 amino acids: CASSPRLGTEAFF. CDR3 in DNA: TGTGCCAGCAGCCCGCGGTTAGGCACTGAAGCTTTCTTT.

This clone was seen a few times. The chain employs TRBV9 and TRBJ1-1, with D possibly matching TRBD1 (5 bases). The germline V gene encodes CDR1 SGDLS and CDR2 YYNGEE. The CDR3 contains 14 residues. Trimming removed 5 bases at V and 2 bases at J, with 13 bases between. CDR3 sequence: CASSRGRLNTEAFF. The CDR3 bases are TGTGCCAGCAGTCGGGGACGGCTAAACACTGAAGCTTTCTTT.